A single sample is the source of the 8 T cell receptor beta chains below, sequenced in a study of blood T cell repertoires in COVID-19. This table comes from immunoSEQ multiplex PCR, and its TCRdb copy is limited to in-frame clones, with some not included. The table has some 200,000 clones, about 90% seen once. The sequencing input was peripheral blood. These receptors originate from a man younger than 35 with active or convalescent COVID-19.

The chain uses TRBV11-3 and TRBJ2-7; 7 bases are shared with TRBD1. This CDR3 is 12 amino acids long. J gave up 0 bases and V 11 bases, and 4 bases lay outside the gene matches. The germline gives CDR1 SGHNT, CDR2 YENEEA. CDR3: CAGGQPSYEQYF. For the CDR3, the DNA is TGTGCCGGGGGACAGCCCTCCTACGAGCAGTACTTC.

CDR3 sequence reads: CASSPTFGTEETQYF. The DNA of the CDR3 is TGTGCCAGCAGTCCGACCTTTGGGACAGAGGAGACCCAGTACTTC. This chain links TRBV28 with TRBJ2-5, with 7 bases lining up with TRBD1. CDR1 is MDHEN, CDR2 SYDVKM, per germline. V was pared by 5 bases and J by 5 bases, with 11 bases of the junction left unmatched. CDR3 size: 15 residues.

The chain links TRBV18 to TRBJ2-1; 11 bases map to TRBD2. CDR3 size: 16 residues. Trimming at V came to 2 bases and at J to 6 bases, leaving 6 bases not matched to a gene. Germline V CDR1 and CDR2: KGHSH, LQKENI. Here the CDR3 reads CASSPMTSGTGNEQFF. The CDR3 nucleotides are TGTGCCAGCTCACCAATGACTAGCGGGACGGGCAATGAGCAGTTCTTC.

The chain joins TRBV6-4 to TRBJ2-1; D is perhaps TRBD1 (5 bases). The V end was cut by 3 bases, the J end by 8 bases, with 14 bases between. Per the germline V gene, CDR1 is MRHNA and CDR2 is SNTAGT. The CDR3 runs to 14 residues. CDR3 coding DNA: TGTGCCAGCAGTGAACCAGGGCGGTCGGATGAGCAGTTCTTC. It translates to CASSEPGRSDEQFF.

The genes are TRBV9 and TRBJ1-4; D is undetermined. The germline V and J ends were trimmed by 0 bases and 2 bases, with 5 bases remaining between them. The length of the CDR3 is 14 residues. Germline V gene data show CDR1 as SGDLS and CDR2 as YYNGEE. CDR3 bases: TGTGCCAGCAGCGTAGAAGCTACTAATGAAAAACTGTTTTTT. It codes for CASSVEATNEKLFF.

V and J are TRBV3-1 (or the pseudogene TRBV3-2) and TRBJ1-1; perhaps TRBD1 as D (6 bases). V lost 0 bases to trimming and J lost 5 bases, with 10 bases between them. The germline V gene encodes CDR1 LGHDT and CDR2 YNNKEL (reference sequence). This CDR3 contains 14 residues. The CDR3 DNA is TGTGCCAGCAGCCAAGAGGTGGGGGCAACTGAAGCTTTCTTT. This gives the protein CASSQEVGATEAFF.

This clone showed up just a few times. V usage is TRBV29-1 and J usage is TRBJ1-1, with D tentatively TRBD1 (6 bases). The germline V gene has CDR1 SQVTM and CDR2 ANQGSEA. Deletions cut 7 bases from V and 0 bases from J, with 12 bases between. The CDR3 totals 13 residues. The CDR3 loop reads CSGAQGMNTEAFF. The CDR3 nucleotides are TGCAGCGGTGCACAGGGTATGAACACTGAAGCTTTCTTT.

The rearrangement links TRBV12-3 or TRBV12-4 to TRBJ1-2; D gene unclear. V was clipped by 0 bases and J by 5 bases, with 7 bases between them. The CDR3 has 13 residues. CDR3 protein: CASSLAREYGYTF. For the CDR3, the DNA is TGTGCCAGCAGTTTAGCGCGGGAGTATGGCTACACCTTC.